The 24 T cell receptor beta chains below were found in one sample sequenced in a study of blood T cell repertoires in COVID-19. The protocol was immunoSEQ multiplex PCR, while the TCRdb copy is restricted to in-frame clones and leaves out a portion. The repertoire has 110,000 to 150,000 clones, around 81% of them found once; the top ten carry over 8%. Specimen: peripheral blood. Every receptor here comes from a human donor in a cohort sampled during active COVID-19.

The chain is built from TRBV5-5 and TRBJ1-2; D call uncertain. This CDR3 region has 13 residues. V gave up 1 base and J gave up 3 bases, with 7 bases separating them. Germline-derived CDR1 and CDR2 are SGHKS and YYEKEE (reference sequence). Written as DNA, the CDR3 is TGTGCCAGCAGCTTGTCCCGAGACTATGGCTACACCTTC. Amino acids: CASSLSRDYGYTF.

The V gene is TRBV19, the J gene TRBJ2-6; possibly TRBD2 for D (5 bases). Germline V lookup: CDR1 LNHDA, CDR2 SQIVND (reference sequence). V lost 8 bases and J 2 bases, leaving 13 bases between the germline ends. The CDR3 is 15 amino acids. The CDR3, as DNA: TGTGCCAGTGGAGTACTGACTACTGGGGCCAACGTCCTGACTTTC. Amino acid sequence: CASGVLTTGANVLTF. The variable domain in full, completed from reference TRBV19 and TRBJ2-6, reads DGGITQSPKYLFRKEGQNVTLSCEQNLNHDAMYWYRQDPGQGLRLIYYSQIVNDFQKGDIAEGYSVSREKKESFPLTVTSAQKNPTAFYLCASGVLTTGANVLTFGAGSRLTVL.

This clone was observed at least ten times. CDR3 bases: TGTGCCAGCAGCCAACGGGACCTCAACATTAAGGGGGACACTGAAGCTTTCTTT. This codes for CASSQRDLNIKGDTEAFF. This rearrangement joins TRBV3-1 (or the pseudogene TRBV3-2) to TRBJ1-1; tentative D call: TRBD1 (6 bases). Trimming took 2 bases from V and 3 from J, leaving 22 bases between them. Germline loops: CDR1 LGHDT, CDR2 YNNKEL (reference sequence). The CDR3 contains 18 residues.

In its sample, this clone was seen once. The chain is built from TRBV2 and TRBJ1-4, with 7 bases identical to TRBD1. CDR3 length equals 14 residues. Trimming removed 6 bases from V and 8 bases from J; junction bases left unmatched: 9. Germline V gene sequence: CDR1 SNHLY, CDR2 FYNNEI. CDR3 nucleotide sequence: TGTGCCAGCAGCGAGACAGGGATGGGAGAAAAACTGTTTTTT. This sequence encodes CASSETGMGEKLFF.

The V call is TRBV5-5, the J call TRBJ2-5; weak D call: TRBD2 (6 bases). This CDR3 is built from 14 residues. Between the trimmed V and J ends, which lost 4 bases and 5 bases, there was a span of 15 bases. From germline, CDR1 is SGHKS and CDR2 YYEKEE (reference sequence). The CDR3 DNA reads TGTGCCAGCAGCCACCCCGGGGGTCTGGAGACCCAGTACTTC. Residues: CASSHPGGLETQYF.

V and J are TRBV5-1 and TRBJ2-3, with TRBD2 matching over 13 bases. Unmatched junction bases numbered 6, after V lost 2 bases and J lost 0 bases. Germline V lookup: CDR1 SGHRS, CDR2 YFSETQ. CDR3 length: 18 residues. CDR3: CASSFSGTSGTSTDTQYF. The CDR3 region has the DNA TGCGCCAGCAGCTTCTCCGGGACTAGCGGGACTAGCACAGATACGCAGTATTTT.

This chain uses TRBV3-1 (or the pseudogene TRBV3-2) with TRBJ2-2; 12 bases are shared with TRBD2. The V and J ends lost 3 bases and 2 bases, in that order; junction bases with no gene match: 4. Germline lookup yields CDR1 LGHDT and CDR2 YNNKEL (reference sequence). The CDR3 extends over 17 amino acids. The DNA for the CDR3 is TGTGCCAGCAGCCAGGGGGGACTAGCGGGCAACACCGGGGAGCTGTTTTTT. Its protein product is CASSQGGLAGNTGELFF.

This clone was observed a single time. The gene calls are TRBV4-2 and TRBJ1-2; 10 nucleotides match TRBD1. CDR1 LGHNA and CDR2 YNFKEQ come from the germline V gene. This CDR3 contains 16 residues. Trimming cost V 4 bases and J 7 bases; bases outside gene matches: 12. The CDR3 DNA is TGTGCCAGCAGCCGAAACTCCGGGACAGGGGAGTCTGGCTACACCTTC. This encodes CASSRNSGTGESGYTF.

This clone is a singleton in its sample. The rearrangement joins TRBV4-3 to TRBJ1-6; 8 bases line up with TRBD1. CDR1 is LGHNA and CDR2 is YSLEER in the germline V gene. This CDR3 comprises 15 residues. V trimming: 4 bases; J trimming: 5 bases; junction bases outside the gene matches: 4. CDR3 in DNA: TGCGCCAGCAGCCGACAGGGGTTCGATAATTCACCCCTCCACTTT. As protein: CASSRQGFDNSPLHF.

The sample holds a few counts of this clone. CDR3 amino acids: CASSQQRLVDEQFF. The DNA of the CDR3 is TGCGCCAGCAGCCAACAACGACTAGTCGATGAGCAGTTCTTC. The J gene is TRBJ2-1, the V gene TRBV4-3, with D possibly TRBD2 on 6 matching bases. The germline V gene encodes CDR1 LGHNA and CDR2 YSLEER. V dropped 2 bases and J dropped 8 bases, with 13 bases sitting between them. This CDR3 is 14 amino acids long.

The rearrangement uses TRBV4-3 and TRBJ2-4, with D perhaps matching TRBD2 (7 bases). V was cut by 0 bases and J by 5 bases, with 11 bases left in between. The germline V gene encodes CDR1 LGHNA and CDR2 YSLEER. The CDR3 has 15 amino acids. CDR3 residues: CASSQDGGGQNIQYF. The CDR3 DNA sequence: TGCGCCAGCAGCCAAGATGGGGGGGGCCAAAACATTCAGTACTTC.

This sequence joins TRBV6-4 and TRBJ2-7; the D gene is possibly TRBD1 (6 bases). CDR1 and CDR2 from the germline V gene are MRHNA and SNTAGT. Trimming shortened V by 9 bases and J by 0 bases, and 12 bases separated the two germline ends. The CDR3 length is 13 residues. CDR3 protein: CARIDRSSYEQYF. The CDR3 bases are TGTGCCAGGATAGACAGGAGCTCCTACGAGCAGTACTTC.

This chain links TRBV23-1 with TRBJ2-5, with 8 bases fitting TRBD1. TRBV23-1 is known as an ORF, though its function is uncertain. The length of the CDR3 is 18 residues. The J segment lost 3 bases and the V segment lost 2 bases, leaving 14 bases of the junction unmatched. The CDR3 protein is CASSQLPSATGAEETQYF. Written as DNA, the CDR3 is TGCGCCAGCAGTCAACTCCCTTCGGCGACAGGGGCGGAAGAGACCCAGTACTTC.

The chain recombines TRBV4-1 with TRBJ2-7, with D possibly matching TRBD1 (6 bases). The length of the CDR3 is 12 residues. Germline assignment: CDR1 MGHRA and CDR2 YSYEKL. The germline V and J ends were trimmed by 5 bases and 5 bases, with 10 bases remaining between them. DNA for the CDR3: TGCGCCAGCAGCTCACAGGGAGACGAGCAGTACTTC. This gives the protein CASSSQGDEQYF.

The rearrangement uses TRBV7-2 and TRBJ1-6; TRBD1 might be the D (5 bases). CDR1 is SGHTA and CDR2 is FQGNSA in the germline V gene. This CDR3 contains 15 residues. Trimming removed 5 bases from V and 0 bases from J, with 8 bases in between. CDR3 loop: CASSPGFSYNSPLHF. CDR3 sequence (DNA): TGTGCCAGCAGCCCAGGGTTCTCCTATAATTCACCCCTCCACTTT.

The chain joins TRBV5-4 to TRBJ1-2, with 8 bases that match TRBD1. From germline, CDR1 is SGHNT and CDR2 YYREEE (reference sequence). The length of the CDR3 is 15 residues. The V and J ends lost 6 bases and 5 bases, in that order; junction bases with no gene match: 12. CDR3: CASKDGTGTTYGYTF. CDR3 bases: TGTGCCAGCAAAGACGGGACAGGCACAACTTATGGCTACACCTTC.

This clone was observed once. This chain uses TRBV21-1 with TRBJ2-7; the DNA was not compared with TRBD2, the D call given in the table. TRBV21-1 counts as a pseudogene. CDR3 length: 17 residues. Here the CDR3 reads CASSSLYGELPYYEQYF. CDR3 nucleotide sequence: TGTGCCAGCAGCAGTCTGTATGGGGAGCTCCCCTACTACGAGCAGTACTTC.

The chain couples TRBV6-2 or TRBV6-3 to TRBJ2-7; 9 bases fit TRBD2. J was trimmed by 2 bases and V by 1 base; bases with no gene match: 9. CDR3 length equals 17 residues. CDR1 is MNHEY, CDR2 SVGEGT, per germline. The CDR3 coding sequence is TGTGCCAGCAGTTACTGGGAGACTAGCGGAACCACCTACGAGCAGTACTTC. Translating gives CASSYWETSGTTYEQYF.

J is TRBJ1-6 and V is TRBV6-6; D unclear. The CDR3 is made up of 15 amino acids. Trimming took off 2 bases at V and 4 bases at J, with 9 bases between the two ends. The germline V gene has CDR1 MNHNY and CDR2 SVGAGI (reference sequence). As DNA, the CDR3 is TGTGCCAGCAGTTACCAGCTCGGGTATAATTCACCCCTCCACTTT. It is translated as CASSYQLGYNSPLHF.

J is TRBJ2-3 and V is TRBV18; D gene ambiguous. Trimming shortened V by 3 bases and J by 8 bases, and 12 bases separated the two germline ends. The germline V gene encodes CDR1 KGHSH and CDR2 LQKENI. The CDR3 is 13 residues long. The CDR3 sequence: CASSPPSSGTQYF. The CDR3 DNA reads TGTGCCAGCTCACCCCCCAGCTCGGGTACGCAGTATTTT.

The gene calls are TRBV29-1 and TRBJ2-5, with D possibly TRBD1 on 6 matching bases. CDR3 length: 12 residues. Germline assignment: CDR1 SQVTM and CDR2 ANQGSEA. Trimming stripped 5 bases from V and 1 base from J, with 8 bases between. The CDR3 DNA reads TGCAGCGTTCTGGGGGCCCAAGAGACCCAGTACTTC. This gives the protein CSVLGAQETQYF. The full variable domain, completed using reference TRBV29-1 and TRBJ2-5, is SAVISQKPSRDICQRGTSLTIQCQVDSQVTMMFWYRQQPGQSLTLIATANQGSEATYESGFVIDKFPISRPNLTFSTLTVSNMSPEDSSIYLCSVLGAQETQYFGPGTRLLVL.

J is TRBJ2-7 and V is TRBV4-1; tentative D call: TRBD2 (5 bases). CDR1 MGHRA and CDR2 YSYEKL come from the germline V gene. The CDR3 has 15 amino acids. V lost 1 base, J lost 0 bases, and 10 bases lay in between. CDR3 in amino acids: CASSQVTGSSYEQYF. The CDR3 DNA sequence: TGCGCCAGCAGCCAAGTAACTGGGAGCTCCTACGAGCAGTACTTC.

This clone was counted a few times. This chain connects TRBV27 to TRBJ1-4, with a possible D match to TRBD1 (5 bases). This CDR3 has 14 residues. In germline, CDR1 is MNHEY, CDR2 SMNVEV (reference sequence). The V end was cut by 5 bases, the J end by 8 bases, with 15 bases between. The CDR3 region is CASSDSGSGEKLFF. The CDR3 DNA follows: TGTGCCAGCAGTGACAGTGGCTCTGGGGAAAAACTGTTTTTT.

The chain has TRBV7-3 and TRBJ2-1, with 9 positions matching TRBD2. Germline V gene lookup returns CDR1 SGHTA and CDR2 FQGTGA. This CDR3 has 16 residues. Germline trimming cut 4 bases from V and 5 bases from J; bases unmatched to any gene: 9. DNA for the CDR3: TGTGCCAGCAGCTACCTCTTTAGCGGGAGAAACAATGAGCAGTTCTTC. This translates into CASSYLFSGRNNEQFF. Looking up the rest from reference TRBV7-3 and TRBJ2-1 gives the full variable domain: GAGVSQTPSNKVTEKGKYVELRCDPISGHTALYWYRQSLGQGPEFLIYFQGTGAADDSGLPNDRFFAVRPEGSVSTLKIQRTERGDSAVYLCASSYLFSGRNNEQFFGPGTRLTVL.